This TCR beta chain was captured in a study of cytomegalovirus exposure and HLA in healthy donors. The length of the CDR3 is 14 residues. In germline, CDR1 is MNHNY, CDR2 SVGAGI (reference sequence). V was pared by 6 bases and J by 1 base, with 12 bases between. A multiplex PCR was run with 60 Vbeta primers and 13 Jbeta primers. In the original analysis: An analysis that came later counted around 80 million unique TCR beta chains, around 12 million shared. TCRdb keeps only in-frame clones here, not all; method: immunoSEQ multiplex PCR. V, J and clone size are those of that table, while D and trimming were read from the DNA. The sample contains around 150,000 clones, around 74% of which appear only once.

The receptor was derived from a man between 18 and 35 years old in good health and CMV-seronegative. Sample: PBMCs. V gene TRBV6-6 combines with J gene TRBJ2-5; D unresolved. The CDR3 sequence: CASRMAGTQETQYF. The CDR3 coding sequence is TGTGCCAGCAGGATGGCAGGAACCCAAGAGACCCAGTACTTC.